This T cell receptor beta chain was profiled in a study of cytomegalovirus exposure and HLA in healthy donors. As for the study in general: One earlier analysis, a look at roughly 170 million T cells, found about 110 million unique TCR beta sequences.

The CDR3 loop spans 15 amino acids. With 0 bases clipped from V and 6 bases from J, the junction kept 5 bases outside the gene matches. Germline CDR1 reads KGHSH; CDR2 reads LQKENI. The PCR employed 60 Vbeta primers together with 13 Jbeta primers. Only in-frame clones appear in the TCRdb table, and some are missing; sequencing was by immunoSEQ multiplex PCR. The table includes some 150,000 clones, 84% detected once. As for this clone: The antigen remains unidentified.

Study-level findings and limits: Across all donors, roughly uniform sequencing depth was an assumption of the presence/absence analyses. Some segments of the V type, notably TRBV6-2 and TRBV6-3, were excluded as indistinguishable. Some TCR beta chains (164 of them) were listed as cytomegalovirus-associated.

The chain uses TRBV18 and TRBJ2-7; TRBD1 agrees at 10 bases. Source material: PBMCs. The sequence was collected from a boy between 2 and 10 years old in good health and CMV-seronegative. CDR3 loop: CASSPPDRGYREQYF. CDR3 DNA sequence: TGTGCCAGCTCACCACCGGACAGGGGGTATCGCGAGCAGTACTTC.